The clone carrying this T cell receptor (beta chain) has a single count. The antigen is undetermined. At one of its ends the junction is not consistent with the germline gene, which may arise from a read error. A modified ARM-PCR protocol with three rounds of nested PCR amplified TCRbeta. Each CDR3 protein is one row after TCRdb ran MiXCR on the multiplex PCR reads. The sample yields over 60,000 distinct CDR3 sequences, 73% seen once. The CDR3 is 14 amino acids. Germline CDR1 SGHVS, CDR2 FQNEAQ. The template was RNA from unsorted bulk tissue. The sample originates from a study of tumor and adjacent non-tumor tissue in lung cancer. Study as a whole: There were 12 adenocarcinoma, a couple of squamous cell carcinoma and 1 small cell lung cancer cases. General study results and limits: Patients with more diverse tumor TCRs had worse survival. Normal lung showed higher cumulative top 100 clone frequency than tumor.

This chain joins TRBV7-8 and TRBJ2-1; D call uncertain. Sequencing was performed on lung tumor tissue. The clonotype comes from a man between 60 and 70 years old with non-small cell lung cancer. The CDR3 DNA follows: TGCATCAGCAGCATGAACAGAGCCTACAATGAGCAGTTCTTC. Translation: CISSMNRAYNEQFF.